Listed here are 19 T cell receptor beta chains from one sample, sequenced in a study of CXCR3-negative and CXCR3-positive naive CD8 T cells (dated by TCRdb to the late 2010s). The sequencing machine was a NextSeq 550. The Human TCR Profiling Kit (MiLaboratory) was used to prepare UMI-labeled 5' RACE TRB cDNA libraries. TCRdb reprocessed the reads, reporting each CDR3 protein sequence once and no DNA. The sample has about 130,000 distinct CDR3 sequences on record. About 0.3% of the sample goes to the ten largest clones. Specimen: naive CXCR3- CD8+ T cells from blood. The label giving this sample's cell subset or site can be read as: CD45RO-CCR7+CD27+CD95- naive CD8+ T cells lacking CXCR3 (TNR3-). Receptors were obtained from a human donor in good health. Some clones in this sample may be carry-over from other donors' samples.

This chain joins TRBV10-3 and TRBJ2-1. Germline V gene sequence: CDR1 ENHRY, CDR2 SYGVKD. CDR3 length: 13 residues. The CDR3 sequence is CAISDVQNNEQFF.

The chain joins TRBV11-2 to TRBJ2-1. This CDR3 is built from 13 residues. Germline V gene sequence: CDR1 SGHAT, CDR2 FQNNGV. Here the CDR3 reads CASSLGVEYEQFF. Full variable domain (missing parts from reference TRBV11-2 and TRBJ2-1): EAGVAQSPRYKIIEKRQSVAFWCNPISGHATLYWYQQILGQGPKLLIQFQNNGVVDDSQLPKDRFSAERLKGVDSTLKIQPAKLEDSAVYLCASSLGVEYEQFFGPGTRLTVL.

CDR3 sequence: CASSQARGLAGGNEQFF. The chain has TRBV4-3 and TRBJ2-1; TCRdb reports TRBD2, a call that lacks DNA to check it against. This CDR3 has 17 residues. Germline CDR1 LGHNA, CDR2 YSLEER.

The chain's CDR3 is CASSIYAGALTFEQYF. The chain combines TRBV28 with TRBJ2-7; TCRdb's D gene call, TRBD2, goes unchecked for lack of DNA. Germline CDR1 and CDR2: MDHEN and SYDVKM. The length of the CDR3 is 16 residues.

The rearrangement links TRBV12-3 or TRBV12-4 to TRBJ2-1; no DNA is available, so the TRBD1 call from TCRdb remains unchecked. The CDR3 loop spans 16 amino acids. The CDR3 sequence is CASSFGTGFIHKGQFF.

The V gene is TRBV29-1, the J gene TRBJ2-7; with no DNA, the TCRdb D assignment of TRBD1 cannot be verified. This CDR3 comprises 12 residues. The germline gives CDR1 SQVTM, CDR2 ANQGSEA. The CDR3 here is CSFVGDSPEQYF.

This chain links TRBV28 with TRBJ2-2; TCRdb lists TRBD2, though no DNA is available to test this call. Germline lookup yields CDR1 MDHEN and CDR2 SYDVKM. The CDR3 covers 16 residues. CDR3 residues: CASSSTKILAAGELFF.

The rearrangement uses TRBV20-1 and TRBJ1-1. The CDR3 extends over 13 amino acids. Germline lookup yields CDR1 DFQATT and CDR2 SNEGSKA (reference sequence). CDR3 residues: CSARVEGNTEAFF.

V gene TRBV6-1 combines with J gene TRBJ1-1; without DNA, the TCRdb call of TRBD1 cannot be checked. Germline CDR1 MNHNS, CDR2 SASEGT. This CDR3 contains 13 residues. CDR3 amino acids: CATLDRRNTEAFF.

The chain joins TRBV5-6 to TRBJ2-1; the D gene TCRdb calls, TRBD2, cannot be checked with no DNA. This CDR3 is built from 13 residues. The germline V gene has CDR1 SGHDT and CDR2 YYEEEE. The CDR3 sequence: CASLGDGYNEQFF.

This chain links TRBV5-6 with TRBJ2-5. CDR3 length equals 13 residues. Looked up from germline, CDR1 is SGHDT and CDR2 is YYEEEE. Here the CDR3 reads CASSLGLEETQYF.

The chain carries TRBV7-2 and TRBJ2-1; TCRdb proposes TRBD1, but this gene call is untestable without DNA. The CDR3 contains 15 residues. Germline V lookup: CDR1 SGHTA, CDR2 FQGNSA. The CDR3 reads CASSLGLREIDEQFF.

The chain combines TRBV4-1 with TRBJ2-5; without DNA, the TCRdb call of TRBD1 cannot be checked. This CDR3 region has 15 residues. The germline V gene has CDR1 MGHRA and CDR2 YSYEKL. The CDR3 spells CASSRGTGGVETQYF.

This chain connects TRBV4-3 to TRBJ1-2; TCRdb lists TRBD1, though no DNA is available to test this call. The CDR3 extends over 17 amino acids. Germline CDR1 and CDR2: LGHNA and YSLEER. This chain's CDR3 is CASSQDLWQGFFYGYTF.

The J gene is TRBJ2-7, the V gene TRBV2; the D call from TCRdb, TRBD1, cannot be confirmed without DNA. This CDR3 comprises 15 residues. Germline CDR1 reads SNHLY; CDR2 reads FYNNEI. The CDR3 spells CASSDTWTEFYEQYF.

This chain connects TRBV10-3 to TRBJ2-3; the TRBD2 assignment by TCRdb is unverifiable without DNA. CDR3 length equals 15 residues. CDR1 and CDR2 (germline): ENHRY, SYGVKD. This CDR3 reads CAISDPGGHGDTQYF.

The V call is TRBV5-1, the J call TRBJ2-1; the TCRdb call, TRBD1, lacks DNA for checking. The length of the CDR3 is 14 residues. The V gene's germline CDR1 is SGHRS and CDR2 YFSETQ. The chain's CDR3 is CASSWGPGQNEQFF.

This rearrangement joins TRBV14 to TRBJ2-1. Germline V gene sequence: CDR1 SGHDN, CDR2 FVKESK. The CDR3 consists of 11 residues. The CDR3 spells CASSSDNEQFF.

V usage is TRBV7-3 and J usage is TRBJ2-3; as DNA is missing, the TRBD2 call by TCRdb cannot be tested. Germline CDR1 is SGHTA and CDR2 is FQGTGA. The CDR3 runs to 14 residues. The CDR3 loop is CASSLSGSGDTQYF.